Listed here is a single T cell receptor beta chain. The antigen remains undetermined. The naive CD8 population came from CD45RO-negative cells selected for CCR7, without terminally differentiated effector memory CD45RA+ cells. TCRdb keeps only in-frame clones here, not all; method: immunoSEQ multiplex PCR. The sample includes some 2 million clones, just under 95% of them seen just once. This specimen belongs to a study of shared clonotypes between healthy human individuals. On the study more broadly: Those who served as donors were a couple of women and a few men between the ages of 18 and 49. Study outcomes and limitations: Blood was the only sampled material, and tissue repertoires likely differ. It was anticipated that sequencing depth would influence how many clonotypes donors shared.

V lost 5 bases to trimming and J lost 0 bases, with 9 bases between them. Germline CDR1 is SGHAT and CDR2 is FQNNGV. The CDR3 length is 14 residues. The genes are TRBV11-2 and TRBJ2-3; no clear D gene. The sample comprised naive CD8+ T cells sorted from blood. This sequence was found in a man aged 18-30 years in good health. The CDR3: CASSPKASTDTQYF. CDR3 sequence (DNA): TGTGCCAGCAGCCCCAAGGCTAGCACAGATACGCAGTATTTT.